A selection of T cell receptor beta chains follows, all from one sample in a study of shared clonotypes between healthy human individuals. Profiled with immunoSEQ multiplex PCR; TCRdb holds only in-frame clones, not every one. The repertoire holds over a million clones, with 75% as singletons. The sequenced sample consisted of memory CD4+ T cells sorted from blood. These receptors originate from a man in his late teens or twenties in good health. The CDR3 runs from the conserved cysteine through the conserved F or W. The order of the fields is J gene, V gene, CDR3 protein.

>TRBJ1-6|TRBV5-1
CASSLPPKDSPLHF
>TRBJ1-2|TRBV6-6
CASIWDRAESGYTF
>TRBJ2-5|TRBV4-1
CASSQDPAGGAETQYF
>TRBJ2-7|TRBV7-2
CASSSPPGGTGGGYEQYF
>TRBJ1-1|TRBV4-3
CASSKGSTGEKSEAFF
>TRBJ1-2|TRBV11-2
CASSLEWGPNYGYTF
>TRBJ1-4|TRBV29-1
CSVGITSTNEKLFF
>TRBJ2-3|TRBV30
CAWSVPDTQYF
>TRBJ2-7|TRBV6-6
CASSPSATSYEQYF
>TRBJ1-5|TRBV19
CASSIGNQPQHF
>TRBJ2-6|TRBV18
CASSPSVPGANVLTF
>TRBJ2-5|TRBV4-1
CASSQSRGETQYF
>TRBJ1-6|TRBV4-3
CASSQEATSSYNSPLHF
>TRBJ1-6|TRBV12-5
CASGLTSGRGLLSSYNSPLHF
>TRBJ1-3|TRBV5-1
CASSLGGVGTGNTIYF
>TRBJ2-2|TRBV10-1
CASSLDQLGELFF
>TRBJ1-1|TRBV18
CASSLGGVLNTEAFF
>TRBJ1-2|TRBV7-8
CASSLSDSSYGYTF
>TRBJ1-5|TRBV4-1
CASSQVGQPQHF
>TRBJ2-7|TRBV1
CTSSHSGRAYEQYF
>TRBJ1-6|TRBV19
CATKEGQGGSPLHF